This T cell receptor (beta chain) originates from a study of OX40 agonist ivuxolimab in advanced cancers. Repertoires were generated with immunoSEQ multiplex PCR, while TCRdb's copy carries only in-frame clones and drops some. The sample comprises 70,000 or so clones, 85% to 90% of which are singletons, and approximately 0.91% rests with the top ten. The V gene end was trimmed by 4 bases and the J gene end by 7 bases; junction bases not matched to a gene: 6. CDR1 and CDR2 (germline): KGHSH, LQKENI. The CDR3 totals 13 residues. This TCR came from an adult with an advanced solid tumor such as melanoma, head and neck, liver or kidney cancer. Sequencing was performed on CD4+ or CD8+ T cells sorted from blood, taken in a trial of the OX40 agonist ivuxolimab. J is TRBJ2-7 and V is TRBV18; TRBD1 aligns across 8 bases. This CDR3 is CASSLQGAREQYF. In DNA, the CDR3 is TGTGCCAGCTCACTTCAGGGGGCACGGGAGCAGTACTTC. Full variable domain (remainder filled in from reference TRBV18 and TRBJ2-7): NAGVMQNPRHLVRRRGQEARLRCSPMKGHSHVYWYRQLPEEGLKFMVYLQKENIIDESGMPKERFSAEFPKEGPSILRIQQVVRGDSAAYFCASSLQGAREQYFGPGTRLTVT.